These 6 T cell receptor beta chains share one sample of origin, sequenced in a study of T cell changes during pregnancy in multiple sclerosis. Profiled with immunoSEQ multiplex PCR; TCRdb holds only in-frame clones, not every one. The sample contains 45,000 or so clones, 85% to 95% of which appear only once. The starting material was CD8+ T cells from peripheral blood mononuclear cells, obtained in the second trimester of pregnancy. Every receptor here comes from a female donor with multiple sclerosis, enrolled in a pregnancy study.

The gene calls are TRBV7-9 and TRBJ2-3; maybe TRBD1 (6 bases). The CDR3 consists of 15 residues. With 5 bases removed from V and 6 bases from J, the gap between germline ends came to 18 bases. The germline CDR1 and CDR2 sequences are SEHNR and FQNEAQ (reference sequence). This CDR3 reads CASSEYLGGVDTQYF. As DNA, the CDR3 is TGTGCCAGCAGCGAATATTTAGGGGGAGTGGATACGCAGTATTTT. The full variable domain, its missing parts supplied by reference TRBV7-9 and TRBJ2-3, is DTGVSQNPRHKITKRGQNVTFRCDPISEHNRLYWYRQTLGQGPEFLTYFQNEAQLEKSRLLSDRFSAERPKGSFSTLEIQRTEQGDSAMYLCASSEYLGGVDTQYFGPGTRLTVL.

J is TRBJ1-3 and V is TRBV5-6, with unresolved D. CDR3 length: 17 residues. Germline values: CDR1 SGHDT, CDR2 YYEEEE. Between the trimmed V and J ends, which lost 0 bases and 0 bases, there was a span of 13 bases. The CDR3 DNA sequence: TGTGCCAGCAGCTTGGGGGCGGGCACGTACTCTGGAAACACCATATATTTT. This sequence encodes CASSLGAGTYSGNTIYF.

The chain couples TRBV6-1 to TRBJ1-6; 8 bases agree with TRBD1. CDR1 and CDR2 from the germline V gene are MNHNS and SASEGT. V lost 1 base and J lost 7; bases outside the gene matches: 9. CDR3 size: 17 residues. This chain's CDR3 is CASSEDRGVVWNSPLHF. As DNA, the CDR3 is TGTGCCAGCAGTGAAGACAGGGGGGTCGTATGGAATTCACCCCTCCACTTT.

The chain is built from TRBV4-3 and TRBJ2-5; 7 nucleotides agree with TRBD2. With V trimmed by 0 bases and J by 1 base, 8 bases remained unmatched. The germline V gene encodes CDR1 LGHNA and CDR2 YSLEER. This CDR3 contains 17 residues. CDR3 DNA: TGCGCCAGCAGCCAAGATCAAGGACTAGGCCCCCAAGAGACCCAGTACTTC. As protein: CASSQDQGLGPQETQYF.

This clone was counted between two and nine times. The J gene is TRBJ1-5, the V gene TRBV4-1, with unresolved D. V lost 1 base and J lost 6, with 10 bases in between. Germline V gene lookup returns CDR1 MGHRA and CDR2 YSYEKL. CDR3 size: 14 residues. In DNA, the CDR3 is TGCGCCAGCAGCCAAGGGGTTGGCGGTCAGCCCCAGCATTTT. Protein: CASSQGVGGQPQHF.

The chain carries TRBV19 and TRBJ1-2, with TRBD1 matching over 10 bases. The CDR3 is 14 residues long. Germline CDR1 reads LNHDA; CDR2 reads SQIVND (reference sequence). Trimming took 8 bases from V and 13 from J; bases not matched to a gene: 16. The CDR3 coding sequence is TGTGCCAGTGTAAACCGGGACAGGGGCTTTTTAGTCACCTTC. It specifies CASVNRDRGFLVTF.